This T cell receptor (beta chain) was profiled in a study of blood T cell repertoires in COVID-19. Overall study: PBMCs, B-cell-depleted T cells, or T cells were the source of the cDNA or gDNA that made up the material.

Sequenced by immunoSEQ multiplex PCR; TCRdb stores in-frame clones only, minus some. The data contain 110,000 to 150,000 clones, 85% to 90% of them singletons. The germline V gene has CDR1 MNHEY and CDR2 SMNVEV (reference sequence). With 3 bases removed from V and 0 bases from J, the gap between germline ends came to 9 bases. CDR3 length: 15 residues. The genes are TRBV27 and TRBJ1-5; the D gene is possibly TRBD1 (6 bases). The source material was peripheral blood. The sequence derives from a woman in her fifties or sixties with acute or convalescent COVID-19. The CDR3 DNA is TGTGCCAGCAGTTTCGCAGGGGCTAGCAATCAGCCCCAGCATTTT. Translated, it gives CASSFAGASNQPQHF.